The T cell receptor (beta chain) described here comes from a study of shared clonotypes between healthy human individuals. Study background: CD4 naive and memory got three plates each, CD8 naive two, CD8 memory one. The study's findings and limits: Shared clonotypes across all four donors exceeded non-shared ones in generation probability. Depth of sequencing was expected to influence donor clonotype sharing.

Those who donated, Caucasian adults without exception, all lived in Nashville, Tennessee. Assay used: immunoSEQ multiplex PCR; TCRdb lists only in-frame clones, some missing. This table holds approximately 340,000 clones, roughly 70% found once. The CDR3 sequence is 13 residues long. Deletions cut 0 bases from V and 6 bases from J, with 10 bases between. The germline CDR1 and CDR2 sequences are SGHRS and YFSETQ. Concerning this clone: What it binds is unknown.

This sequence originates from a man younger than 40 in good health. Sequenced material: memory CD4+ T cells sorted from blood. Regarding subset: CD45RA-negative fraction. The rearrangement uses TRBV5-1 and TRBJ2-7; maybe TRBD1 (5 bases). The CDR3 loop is CASSLEGALEQYF. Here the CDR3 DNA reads TGCGCCAGCAGCTTGGAAGGGGCCCTCGAGCAGTACTTC. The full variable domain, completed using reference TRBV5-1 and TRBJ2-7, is KAGVTQTPRYLIKTRGQQVTLSCSPISGHRSVSWYQQTPGQGLQFLFEYFSETQRNKGNFPGRFSGRQFSNSRSEMNVSTLELGDSALYLCASSLEGALEQYFGPGTRLTVT.